This entry is about one T cell receptor beta chain. Its antigen is not identified. These data come from a study of T cell responses to AZD1222 COVID-19 vaccine. About the study: Analysis merged second doses at about 4 or about 12 weeks.

Germline CDR1 is SQVTM and CDR2 is ANQGSEA. V lost 0 bases to trimming and J lost 0 bases, with 12 bases between them. The CDR3 is made up of 16 amino acids. Here immunoSEQ multiplex PCR was the method, and the copy in TCRdb shows in-frame clones only, minus some. The table records approximately 120,000 clones, around 87% of them present only once. The study, taken as a whole, reports: Two doses of AZD1222 preceded a rise in Spike-specific TCR breadth and depth. Donors skewed white British and female; clonal diversity was possibly underestimated. Per reports, nearly half of all spike-specific TCRs target regions that are unmutated in variants.

The input for sequencing was peripheral blood, taken on day 0 of AZD1222 vaccination. The J gene is TRBJ1-3, the V gene TRBV29-1; D perhaps matches TRBD1 (5 bases). The TCR comes from an adult in good health. The CDR3 DNA sequence: TGCAGCGTTGAAGATGAACCGGGGGGCTCTGGAAACACCATATATTTT. It encodes CSVEDEPGGSGNTIYF.